The 26 T cell receptor beta chains below come from one sample, sequenced in a study of blood T cell repertoires in COVID-19. Produced via immunoSEQ multiplex PCR; TCRdb's table is partial and in-frame only. The sample includes 70,000 or so clones, roughly nine tenths of them seen just once. Material: peripheral blood. The receptors were sampled from a human donor in a cohort sampled during active COVID-19.

The J gene is TRBJ1-1, the V gene TRBV29-1, with D perhaps matching TRBD1 (5 bases). Germline values: CDR1 SQVTM, CDR2 ANQGSEA. V lost 4 bases and J 4 bases, leaving 10 bases between the germline ends. The CDR3 contains 12 residues. For the CDR3, the DNA is TGCAGCGTTGCCCGGGGGACCACTGAAGCTTTCTTT. The encoded protein is CSVARGTTEAFF.

The chain employs TRBV7-2 and TRBJ2-7; maybe TRBD2 (6 bases). Per the germline V gene, CDR1 is SGHTA and CDR2 is FQGNSA. The CDR3 length is 17 residues. Trimming removed 3 bases from V and 6 bases from J, with 24 bases in between. CDR3 loop: CASSFLPFSTSLGEQYF. The CDR3 DNA reads as TGTGCCAGCAGCTTTCTACCTTTTTCGACTAGTTTAGGCGAGCAGTACTTC.

The chain recombines TRBV3-1 (or the pseudogene TRBV3-2) with TRBJ2-5, with D hard to call. V was clipped by 11 bases and J by 4 bases, with 17 bases between them. This CDR3 region has 13 residues. Germline CDR1 is LGHDT and CDR2 is YNNKEL (reference sequence). In DNA form, the CDR3 reads TGTGCCGCCGCCGAGGCAGTGCGAGAGACCCAGTACTTC. Its translation is CAAAEAVRETQYF.

The chain has TRBV28 and TRBJ2-3; D uncertain. CDR3 length: 11 amino acids. The V gene lost 5 bases and the J gene lost 4 bases, with 4 bases spanning the gap. Germline CDR1 and CDR2: MDHEN and SYDVKM. The CDR3 nucleotides are TGTGCCAGCAGTCCCGCAGATACGCAGTATTTT. Residues: CASSPADTQYF.

V is TRBV19 and J is TRBJ2-7; tentative D call: TRBD2 (7 bases). Deletions cut 4 bases from V and 0 bases from J, with 16 bases between. This CDR3 is 16 amino acids long. Germline loops: CDR1 LNHDA, CDR2 SQIVND (reference sequence). CDR3 DNA: TGTGCCAGTAGTAATGTGGCGGGGGCAGACTCCTACGAGCAGTACTTC. Amino acids: CASSNVAGADSYEQYF.

V and J are TRBV10-3 and TRBJ1-1; 7 bases align to TRBD1. V gave up 0 bases and J gave up 6 bases; unmatched junction bases: 10. Germline CDR1 reads ENHRY; CDR2 reads SYGVKD. The CDR3 runs 16 residues. The CDR3 region has the DNA TGTGCCATCAGTGAGTCTCTCGGACAGGTACGTCCTGAAGCTTTCTTT. Translated, it gives CAISESLGQVRPEAFF.

V gene TRBV7-9 combines with J gene TRBJ2-3; TRBD1 might be the D (6 bases). The CDR3 spans 14 residues. Germline V gene data show CDR1 as SEHNR and CDR2 as FQNEAQ (reference sequence). V was trimmed by 3 bases and J by 3 bases, leaving 10 bases between them. The CDR3 DNA reads as TGTGCCAGCAGCTTGAACGGACAGACAGATACGCAGTATTTT. This codes for CASSLNGQTDTQYF. Drawing the rest from reference TRBV7-9 and TRBJ2-3, the complete variable domain is DTGVSQNPRHKITKRGQNVTFRCDPISEHNRLYWYRQTLGQGPEFLTYFQNEAQLEKSRLLSDRFSAERPKGSFSTLEIQRTEQGDSAMYLCASSLNGQTDTQYFGPGTRLTVL.

V usage is TRBV9 and J usage is TRBJ2-2; 9 bases are a match to TRBD2. The V gene's germline CDR1 is SGDLS and CDR2 YYNGEE. The CDR3 covers 17 residues. Losses at the gene ends were 3 bases for V and 3 bases for J; bases not matched to a gene: 9. The CDR3 spells CASSDPLAGVDTGELFF. As DNA, the CDR3 is TGTGCCAGCAGCGACCCCTTAGCGGGAGTTGACACCGGGGAGCTGTTTTTT.

The chain has TRBV12-3 or TRBV12-4 and TRBJ1-3; D uncertain. The CDR3 sequence is 13 residues long. Trimming took 2 bases from V and 7 from J, leaving 9 bases between them. The CDR3 spells CASSLPSGNTIYF. In DNA form, the CDR3 reads TGTGCCAGCAGTTTACCTTCCGGGAACACCATATATTTT.

V usage is TRBV30 and J usage is TRBJ1-2; D possibly corresponds to TRBD1 (6 bases). Germline V gene data show CDR1 as GTSNPN and CDR2 as SVGIG (reference sequence). Trimming stripped 0 bases from V and 2 bases from J, with 10 bases between. This CDR3 contains 14 residues. CDR3 bases: TGTGCCTGGAGTGTACTCGGACAGAACTATGGCTACACCTTC. This encodes CAWSVLGQNYGYTF.

The J gene is TRBJ2-1, the V gene TRBV9, with TRBD2 identical over 11 bases. The CDR3 is 16 amino acids. Germline V gives CDR1 SGDLS, CDR2 YYNGEE. The trim removed 3 bases at V and 2 bases at J, leaving 4 bases unmatched. CDR3 sequence reads: CASSARTSGPYNEQFF. DNA of the CDR3: TGTGCCAGCAGCGCGCGGACTAGCGGGCCCTACAATGAGCAGTTCTTC.

The V call is TRBV5-4, the J call TRBJ2-1; 14 nucleotides align to TRBD2. The CDR3 has 17 amino acids. V dropped 4 bases and J dropped 0; count of bases not matched to a gene: 3. Germline V CDR1 and CDR2: SGHNT, YYREEE (reference sequence). The CDR3 loop reads CASSTGTSGSSYNEQFF. CDR3 nucleotide sequence: TGTGCCAGCAGCACCGGGACTAGCGGGAGCTCCTACAATGAGCAGTTCTTC.

V usage is TRBV4-3 and J usage is TRBJ2-7; no reliable D call. Germline assignment: CDR1 LGHNA and CDR2 YSLEER. The ends were cut back, 0 bases at V and 4 bases at J, with 7 bases in the middle. The CDR3 length is 13 residues. CDR3 region: CASSQDVRYEQYF. The CDR3 coding sequence is TGCGCCAGCAGCCAAGATGTCAGATACGAGCAGTACTTC.

V gene TRBV6-6 combines with J gene TRBJ2-7, with D possibly matching TRBD1 (6 bases). CDR1 is MNHNY, CDR2 SVGAGI, per germline (reference sequence). The V gene lost 2 bases and the J gene lost 5 bases, with 13 bases spanning the gap. There are 14 residues in the CDR3. The CDR3 nucleotides are TGTGCCAGCAGTTACAACGGACCAGGGGACGAGCAGTACTTC. The encoded protein is CASSYNGPGDEQYF.

The table lists this clone with many counts. The J gene is TRBJ2-7, the V gene TRBV11-2; 8 bases map to TRBD2. The CDR3 is 15 amino acids. CDR1 is SGHAT and CDR2 is FQNNGV in the germline V gene. V lost 3 bases to trimming and J lost 5 bases; unmatched junction nucleotides: 9. The CDR3 DNA reads as TGTGCCAGCAGCTTGAGCGGGAGCGCCCCCAACGAGCAGTACTTC. Protein: CASSLSGSAPNEQYF.

V gene TRBV18 combines with J gene TRBJ2-3; perhaps TRBD1 as D (7 bases). Trimming took 2 bases from V and 6 from J, leaving 12 bases between them. The CDR3 loop spans 14 amino acids. Germline V gene lookup returns CDR1 KGHSH and CDR2 LQKENI. The CDR3 loop is CASSPVQGRDTQYF. CDR3 DNA sequence: TGTGCCAGCTCACCAGTACAGGGGAGGGATACGCAGTATTTT.

This chain uses TRBV28 with TRBJ1-5, with D possibly being TRBD1 (6 bases). V was shortened by 4 bases and J by 1 base, with 17 bases between the two germline ends. This CDR3 has 17 residues. CDR1 MDHEN and CDR2 SYDVKM come from the germline V gene. CDR3 region: CASSSGRRRGSNQPQHF. The CDR3 coding sequence is TGTGCCAGCAGTTCTGGTCGGAGAAGGGGGAGCAATCAGCCCCAGCATTTT.

The DNA for the CDR3 is TGTGCCAGCAGAGCAGGGGGAAGCAATCAGCCCCAGCATTTT. It encodes CASRAGGSNQPQHF. This sequence joins TRBV6-5 and TRBJ1-5; the match to TRBD1 covers 7 bases. Trimming cost V 6 bases and J 1 base; bases outside gene matches: 3. The CDR3 runs to 14 residues. The germline CDR1 and CDR2 sequences are MNHEY and SVGAGI.

The chain recombines TRBV19 with TRBJ2-7, with a weak D call TRBD1 (5 bases). V gave up 1 base and J gave up 7 bases, with 14 bases separating them. The CDR3 contains 14 residues. CDR1 and CDR2 from the germline V gene are LNHDA and SQIVND (reference sequence). The CDR3 DNA reads as TGTGCCAGTAGTATAGGGCAGGGTGCACGAGAGCAGTACTTC. The encoded protein is CASSIGQGAREQYF.

V and J are TRBV7-9 and TRBJ2-5; TRBD2 aligns across 7 bases. Trimming cost V 6 bases and J 1 base; bases outside gene matches: 8. CDR1 and CDR2 from the germline V gene are SEHNR and FQNEAQ (reference sequence). CDR3 length: 15 amino acids. CDR3 residues: CASSFMGGTQETQYF. The CDR3 region has the DNA TGTGCCAGCAGTTTCATGGGGGGGACCCAAGAGACCCAGTACTTC.

The rearrangement joins TRBV4-1 to TRBJ2-1; 16 bases line up with TRBD2. Trimming cost V 3 bases and J 7 bases; bases outside gene matches: 12. The CDR3 is 19 residues long. Germline CDR1 and CDR2: MGHRA and YSYEKL. CDR3 region: CASSHPGLAGGPDKNEQFF. The CDR3 DNA follows: TGCGCCAGCAGCCACCCGGGACTAGCGGGAGGGCCTGATAAAAATGAGCAGTTCTTC.

This chain joins TRBV5-4 and TRBJ2-1, with TRBD2 as a possible D gene (5 bases). CDR3 size: 15 residues. Trimming took off 0 bases at V and 5 bases at J, with 12 bases between the two ends. Germline V CDR1 and CDR2: SGHNT, YYREEE (reference sequence). The CDR3 loop is CASSLGWAGNNEQFF. The CDR3 DNA reads as TGTGCCAGCAGCTTGGGCTGGGCCGGGAACAATGAGCAGTTCTTC.

This rearrangement joins TRBV12-3 or TRBV12-4 to TRBJ2-7, with 7 positions matching TRBD2. The V segment lost 2 bases and the J segment 6 bases; nucleotides outside the gene matches: 4. The CDR3 has 13 residues. The CDR3, as DNA: TGTGCCAGCAGTTTATCTTCGGGGGGCGAGCAGTACTTC. Translation: CASSLSSGGEQYF.

The chain joins TRBV6-1 to TRBJ2-3; D remains ambiguous. Germline V gene sequence: CDR1 MNHNS, CDR2 SASEGT. The CDR3 has 16 residues. The V end was cut by 0 bases, the J end by 0 bases, with 10 bases between. Here the CDR3 reads CASSEAFGFSTDTQYF. The CDR3 DNA reads TGTGCCAGCAGTGAAGCGTTTGGCTTTAGCACAGATACGCAGTATTTT.

This chain connects TRBV4-3 to TRBJ1-4; 7 bases line up with TRBD1. V lost 0 bases, J lost 11 bases, and 0 bases stayed unmatched. This CDR3 region has 12 residues. Germline CDR1 is LGHNA and CDR2 is YSLEER. The CDR3 sequence: CASSQDRGKLFF. In DNA, the CDR3 is TGCGCCAGCAGCCAAGACAGGGGGAAACTGTTTTTT.

The rearrangement uses TRBV19 and TRBJ2-2; D perhaps matches TRBD1 (5 bases). This CDR3 is 14 amino acids long. Germline V CDR1 and CDR2: LNHDA, SQIVND (reference sequence). Trimming removed 2 bases from V and 6 bases from J, with 10 bases in between. The CDR3 here is CASSIQGGAGELFF. The CDR3 bases are TGTGCCAGTAGTATACAGGGTGGGGCCGGGGAGCTGTTTTTT.